This T cell receptor beta chain was sequenced for a study of T-cell reconstitution after alpha-beta-depleted transplantation in children. The sample holds a few counts of this clonotype. Germline values: CDR1 MNHEY, CDR2 SMNVEV (reference sequence). V lost 8 bases, J lost 5 bases, and 13 bases stayed unmatched. The CDR3 sequence is 16 residues long. Preparing the TCRbeta library involved the use of unique molecular identifiers. TCRdb re-analysed the PCR reads in MiXCR, keeping a single row per CDR3 protein. The sample lists 450,000 to 550,000 distinct CDR3 sequences, roughly 10% occurring once. The clonotype was recovered from a female patient aged 2-9 years who had a stem cell transplant for aplastic anemia, so the T cells may come from the graft donor. V is TRBV27 and J is TRBJ2-4, with TRBD1 matching 9 bases. The source material was PBMCs, mostly from graft donor cells, sampled 180 days after TCRalphabeta/CD19-depleted stem cell transplant. CDR3 DNA: TGTGCCAGCCCCCGCCGGGACAGGGTAGTCCAAAACATTCAGTACTTC. Translation: CASPRRDRVVQNIQYF.